A single TCR beta chain is shown here with its context. The antigen is unknown. A junction boundary mismatches the germline segment, possibly from a read error. Within the sample, other DNA sequences also encode this same CDR3. TCRdb's table, derived via immunoSEQ multiplex PCR, lists solely in-frame clones and lacks some. The table has roughly 30,000 clones, approximately 72% seen once. This entry belongs to a study of vaccination effects on CD4 cells after COVID-19. Study summary: Sampling occurred a median 72 days post second dose, range 14 to 241. Study outcomes and limitations: A shortage of convalescent patients and an absence of early post-infection timepoints characterized the study. Spike-reactive clones in convalescents after vaccination were chiefly newly vaccine-induced.

From germline, CDR1 is SGDLS and CDR2 YYNGEE. This CDR3 has 14 amino acids. Culture proceeded for approximately 9 days, and CD4+ T cells were then isolated. The individual was infected with SARS-CoV-2 between March and December 2020, as confirmed by PCR. It was two doses of either the BNT162b2 or mRNA-1273 vaccine that participants received. Researchers swapped half the medium for IL-2 medium on both days 3 and 7. The TCR sequence derives from a human donor who had a prior SARS-CoV-2 infection. V is TRBV9 and J is TRBJ1-3, with TRBD1 matching over 7 bases. Sequenced here: CD4+ T cells from PBMCs cultured without peptide, sampled after COVID-19 vaccination. The CDR3 nucleotides are TGTGCCAGCAGCGTAGACAGGGGAGGAAATACCATATATTTT. It codes for CASSVDRGGNTIYF.